Below, 4 T cell receptor beta chains from the same sample are listed, as sequenced in a study of monozygotic twins with inflammatory bowel disease. TCRdb re-called the 5' RACE reads; one entry per CDR3 protein, DNA not given. The sample data list around 450,000 distinct CDR3 sequences. Sequencing input: blood. The receptors were sampled from a human donor with ulcerative colitis or Crohn's disease, or a healthy co-twin of an affected twin (not recorded which).

The rearrangement uses TRBV20-1 and TRBJ2-3; the D call of TRBD1 rests on TCRdb alone, since no DNA is present to check it. The CDR3 is 14 amino acids. The V gene's germline CDR1 is DFQATT and CDR2 SNEGSKA (reference sequence). The CDR3 loop is CSAPGQESTDTQYF.

The gene calls are TRBV29-1 and TRBJ1-1. This CDR3 has 13 residues. CDR1 is SQVTM, CDR2 ANQGSEA, per germline. The CDR3 sequence is CSGEQVMNTEAFF.

The chain employs TRBV20-1 and TRBJ2-2. This CDR3 is 14 amino acids long. The germline CDR1 and CDR2 sequences are DFQATT and SNEGSKA (reference sequence). The CDR3 spells CSARRGMNAGELFF.

The chain uses TRBV6-4 and TRBJ1-2. Germline-derived CDR1 and CDR2 are MRHNA and SNTAGT. The CDR3 contains 15 residues. CDR3 amino acids: CASSEEEGSNYGYTF.